This T cell receptor beta chain was sequenced in a study of PD-1 blockade in classical Hodgkin lymphoma. Study-wide points: Complete responders entered with baseline diversity on par with newly diagnosed patients, the results showed. Baseline TCR diversity was reportedly lower in newly diagnosed patients than healthy donors.

V lost 0 bases and J 2 bases, leaving 10 bases between the germline ends. This CDR3 has 16 amino acids. CDR1 and CDR2 from the germline V gene are PRHDT and FYEKMQ (reference sequence). There was relapse after autologous stem cell transplantation in every patient, and there was variation in brentuximab vedotin exposure. Patients had relapsed/refractory classical Hodgkin lymphoma with complete response, partial response or progressive disease as best response. About this clone itself: No antigen is known for it.

TCRdb's table, derived via immunoSEQ multiplex PCR, lists solely in-frame clones and lacks some. This table has under 100,000 clones, 85% to 95% appearing once. The rearrangement links TRBV13 to TRBJ2-2; tentatively, D is TRBD1 (5 bases). Sequenced here: peripheral blood mononuclear cells (PBMCs), sampled before the second cycle of nivolumab. The receptor's source is a human donor with classical Hodgkin lymphoma. This CDR3 is CASSLGPQGNTGELFF. CDR3 bases: TGTGCCAGCAGCTTAGGGCCCCAGGGAAACACCGGGGAGCTGTTTTTT.